Following are 5 T cell receptor beta chains from one sample sequenced in a study of early T cells in non-severe SARS-CoV-2 infection. TCRdb used MiXCR to reprocess the 5' RACE reads, holding one entry per CDR3 protein. The data hold tens of thousands of distinct CDR3 sequences, with roughly an eighth observed a single time. What was sequenced was whole blood. The receptors stem from an adult who was a healthcare worker with PCR-confirmed SARS-CoV-2 infection or an uninfected control (not recorded which).

This clonotype was counted ten times or more. The DNA for the CDR3 is TGTGCCACCAAAAGGGCGGCAGGGGTGGCGAACACCGGGGAGCTGTTTTTT. As protein: CATKRAAGVANTGELFF. The rearrangement links TRBV28 to TRBJ2-2; tentatively, D is TRBD1 (6 bases). This CDR3 contains 17 residues. Germline CDR1 is MDHEN and CDR2 is SYDVKM. Trimming stripped 10 bases from V and 0 bases from J, with 21 bases between.

The chain is built from TRBV10-3 and TRBJ2-7, with D perhaps TRBD2 (5 bases). This CDR3 has 13 residues. The V gene's germline CDR1 is ENHRY and CDR2 SYGVKD. Between the trimmed V and J ends, which lost 4 bases and 1 base, there was a span of 8 bases. CDR3 protein: CAISVEVSYEQYF. In nucleotides, the CDR3 is TGTGCCATCAGTGTGGAGGTTTCCTACGAGCAGTACTTC.

This clonotype showed up many times. The chain carries TRBV7-6 and TRBJ1-4; no reliable D call. Germline V CDR1 and CDR2: SGHVS, FNYEAQ. The CDR3 totals 14 residues. Trimming took off 5 bases at V and 0 bases at J, with 7 bases between the two ends. The CDR3 region has the DNA TGTGCCAGCAGCCGGGGTGCAACTAATGAAAAACTGTTTTTT. Protein sequence: CASSRGATNEKLFF.

A few counts support this clonotype. The genes are TRBV6-5 and TRBJ2-7, with 7 bases lining up with TRBD1. This CDR3 is built from 16 residues. The junction had 13 bases not matched to a gene; V was cut back by 6 bases and J by 2 bases. CDR1 MNHEY and CDR2 SVGAGI come from the germline V gene. The CDR3 loop is CASSSPSSGQPYEQYF. The CDR3 nucleotides are TGTGCCAGCAGCTCCCCTTCCTCGGGACAGCCCTACGAGCAGTACTTC.

The V and J genes are TRBV5-4 and TRBJ2-1; TRBD1 matches 9 bases. Germline CDR1 and CDR2: SGHNT and YYREEE (reference sequence). This CDR3 has 15 amino acids. V was pared by 4 bases and J by 1 base, with 3 bases of the junction left unmatched. The CDR3 is CASSPGQGSYNEQFF. The DNA of the CDR3 is TGTGCCAGCAGCCCGGGACAGGGTTCCTACAATGAGCAGTTCTTC.